These 28 T cell receptor beta chains share one sample of origin, sequenced in a study of blood T cells in healthy people across ages (dated by TCRdb to the mid-2010s). The protocol used for the library was 5' RACE. The reads were generated on an Illumina HiSeq 2500. The second PCR ran for about 6 to 11 cycles and used a J-beta primer mix along with a sample-barcoded 5' primer. TCRdb's own reprocessing of the public reads used fastp at Q25 and MiXCR and kept productive beta chains. Rows matching on CDR3 protein sequence are summarized as one entry with the most common DNA and genes. In this sample the table shows about 1.6 million distinct CDR3 sequences, about 35% of which occur a single time. The biggest ten clones account for about 11% of the sample. Sequenced material: blood. These receptor sequences come from a woman younger than 45 in good health.

There are a few counts of this clonotype. This chain uses TRBV20-1 with TRBJ2-7; TRBD1 might be the D (6 bases). Looked up from germline, CDR1 is DFQATT and CDR2 is SNEGSKA (reference sequence). Trimming pared 5 bases from V and 3 bases from J, leaving 17 bases between. CDR3 length: 14 residues. The CDR3 region has the DNA TGCAGTGCTCTTGGACAGCTTTTCCTCTACGAGCAGTACTTC. This encodes CSALGQLFLYEQYF.

Comments on this clonotype: One base away lies a much larger clone, so this may be a sequencing read error. CDR3 protein: CASSQKTGTDTQYF. In nucleotides, the CDR3 is TGTGCCAGCAGCCAAAAGACAGGTACAGATACGCAGTATTTT. The J gene is TRBJ2-3, the V gene TRBV14; the D gene is possibly TRBD1 (6 bases). Trimming took 2 bases from V and 3 from J, leaving 9 bases between them. The CDR3 runs to 14 residues. The germline V gene has CDR1 SGHDN and CDR2 FVKESK.

The sample holds a few counts of this clonotype. For the CDR3, the DNA is TGTGCCAGCAGTTCGGAAAGGGCCTACGAGCAGTACTTC. The encoded protein is CASSSERAYEQYF. V gene TRBV6-2 or TRBV6-3 combines with J gene TRBJ2-7; D unclear. Germline V gene lookup returns CDR1 MNHEY and CDR2 SVGEGT. The CDR3 has 13 amino acids. The V gene lost 4 bases and the J gene lost 2 bases, with 9 bases spanning the gap.

The J gene is TRBJ2-5, the V gene TRBV20-1; 9 bases line up with TRBD1. The CDR3 totals 14 residues. V was pared by 6 bases and J by 4 bases, with 9 bases of the junction left unmatched. CDR1 is DFQATT and CDR2 is SNEGSKA in the germline V gene (reference sequence). The DNA of the CDR3 is TGCAGTGCCACCGGGACAGGGACCGTAGAGACCCAGTACTTC. Protein sequence: CSATGTGTVETQYF.

Here the CDR3 reads CSAPGLAGADTQYF. Here the CDR3 DNA reads TGCAGTGCACCGGGACTAGCGGGAGCCGATACGCAGTATTTT. This chain joins TRBV20-1 and TRBJ2-3; 14 bases fit TRBD2. This CDR3 region has 14 residues. Germline assignment: CDR1 DFQATT and CDR2 SNEGSKA (reference sequence). With V trimmed by 6 bases and J by 6 bases, 5 bases remained unmatched.

On this clonotype itself: At one end, the junction sequence differs from germline, possibly due to a read error. V is TRBV28 and J is TRBJ2-5; D might be TRBD2 (6 bases). The CDR3 spans 15 residues. Per the germline V gene, CDR1 is MDHEN and CDR2 is SYDVKM. CDR3 bases: TGTGTCAGCAGTTTTGGACTCGTCGGGGGAGAGACCCAGTACTTC. It codes for CVSSFGLVGGETQYF.

This rearrangement joins TRBV6-2 or TRBV6-3 to TRBJ1-4; D is unclear. Trimming took off 8 bases at V and 2 bases at J, with 9 bases between the two ends. This CDR3 has 13 amino acids. CDR1 is MNHEY and CDR2 is SVGEGT in the germline V gene. The CDR3 DNA reads TGTGCCAGCCGGAGGGATACTAATGAAAAACTGTTTTTT. Amino acids: CASRRDTNEKLFF.

The chain combines TRBV5-1 with TRBJ2-3; the match to TRBD2 covers 7 bases. Germline CDR1 is SGHRS and CDR2 is YFSETQ. The CDR3 spans 14 residues. The ends lost 1 base at V and 6 bases at J; junction bases unmatched: 5. The CDR3 is CASSLQTSVDTQYF. DNA for the CDR3: TGCGCCAGCAGCTTGCAAACTAGCGTCGATACGCAGTATTTT.

In its sample, this clonotype was seen a few times. This chain joins TRBV20-1 and TRBJ2-1; the match to TRBD1 covers 7 bases. CDR3 length: 13 amino acids. Germline loops: CDR1 DFQATT, CDR2 SNEGSKA (reference sequence). J lost 7 bases, V lost 5 bases, and 8 bases had no gene match. The CDR3 region is CSAESGGPNEQFF. The CDR3 DNA reads as TGCAGTGCTGAATCAGGGGGTCCGAATGAGCAGTTCTTC.

The rearrangement links TRBV6-1 to TRBJ2-1; 12 bases are shared with TRBD2. Germline trimming cut 5 bases from V and 3 bases from J; bases unmatched to any gene: 5. The CDR3 covers 16 residues. The V gene's germline CDR1 is MNHNS and CDR2 SASEGT. CDR3 sequence reads: CASSLRTSGNYNEQFF. CDR3 sequence (DNA): TGTGCCAGCAGTTTAAGGACTAGCGGGAACTACAATGAGCAGTTCTTC.

This clonotype was detected a few times. The CDR3 protein is CSARKSLIGVEPLHF. Here the CDR3 DNA reads TGCAGTGCTAGAAAGAGCCTTATCGGGGTGGAACCCCTCCACTTT. This chain connects TRBV20-1 to TRBJ1-6, with D hard to call. This CDR3 region has 15 residues. V shed 2 bases and J shed 12 bases, with 20 bases lying between them. Germline-derived CDR1 and CDR2 are DFQATT and SNEGSKA (reference sequence).

CDR3 in DNA: TGTGCCAGCAGTGGTTCCAGGGCTATGAACACTGAAGCTTTCTTT. Its protein product is CASSGSRAMNTEAFF. This chain uses TRBV6-5 with TRBJ1-1; TRBD1 might be the D (5 bases). The germline V gene has CDR1 MNHEY and CDR2 SVGAGI. Trimming took 5 bases from V and 0 from J, leaving 13 bases between them. The CDR3 contains 15 residues.

This clonotype was counted only a few times. The gene calls are TRBV7-9 and TRBJ2-1; D is ambiguous. The CDR3 extends over 12 amino acids. V was cut by 1 base and J by 8 bases, with 6 bases left in between. CDR1 is SEHNR and CDR2 is FQNEAQ in the germline V gene (reference sequence). The CDR3 is CASSLELDEQFF. The DNA of the CDR3 is TGTGCCAGCAGCTTAGAGCTGGATGAGCAGTTCTTC.

This rearrangement joins TRBV18 to TRBJ2-6; 9 bases match TRBD1. Trimming took 1 base from V and 1 from J; bases not matched to a gene: 5. This CDR3 region has 18 residues. Germline assignment: CDR1 KGHSH and CDR2 LQKENI. DNA for the CDR3: TGTGCCAGCTCACCACGACAGGGGGATAAATCTGGGGCCAACGTCCTGACTTTC. It specifies CASSPRQGDKSGANVLTF.

This clonotype was observed a few times. The J gene is TRBJ2-7, the V gene TRBV15; D is uncertain. Germline V gene data show CDR1 as LNHNV and CDR2 as YYDKDF (reference sequence). V lost 1 base, J lost 3 bases, and 10 bases lay in between. The CDR3 totals 14 residues. As DNA, the CDR3 is TGTGCCACCAGCAGAGGTTGGGATGGCTACGAGCAGTACTTC. Its translation: CATSRGWDGYEQYF.

There are a few counts of this clonotype. The rearrangement links TRBV7-8 to TRBJ1-2; 7 positions agree with TRBD1. V lost 5 bases, J lost 7 bases, and 10 bases stayed unmatched. The CDR3 sequence is 14 residues long. The germline gives CDR1 SGHVS, CDR2 FQNEAQ. CDR3: CASSRGLRSPGYTF. The CDR3 bases are TGTGCCAGCAGCAGGGGGCTTAGGTCTCCTGGCTACACCTTC.

Concerning this clonotype itself: This clone may be a read error of a much larger clone one base away. This chain connects TRBV6-6 to TRBJ1-2; 8 bases agree with TRBD1. The CDR3 has 13 residues. Germline V gene data show CDR1 as MNHNY and CDR2 as SVGAGI (reference sequence). The CDR3 region is CASGYLDRVGYTF. CDR3 bases: TGTGCCAGCGGTTACTTGGACAGGGTTGGCTACACCTTC.

V gene TRBV6-4 combines with J gene TRBJ2-1; the D gene is possibly TRBD2 (5 bases). Per germline, CDR1 MRHNA and CDR2 SNTAGT. The CDR3 has 18 residues. The germline V and J ends were trimmed by 2 bases and 0 bases, with 17 bases remaining between them. CDR3 coding DNA: TGTGCCAGCAGTGACACGAAAGTCGGACTCGACTCCTACAATGAGCAGTTCTTC. The encoded protein is CASSDTKVGLDSYNEQFF.

The chain couples TRBV12-3 or TRBV12-4 to TRBJ1-5; a possible D gene is TRBD1 (6 bases). The CDR3 runs to 13 residues. With 5 bases removed from V and 6 bases from J, the gap between germline ends came to 11 bases. The CDR3 bases are TGTGCCAGCAGTCACGACAGGTTTCAGCCCCAGCATTTT. Encoded protein: CASSHDRFQPQHF.

A few counts support this clonotype. CDR3 coding DNA: TGCAGTGCTAGCTGGGAGGGCTCCTACAATGAGCAGTTCTTC. It translates to CSASWEGSYNEQFF. The chain is built from TRBV20-1 and TRBJ2-1; 7 bases fit TRBD2. Germline assignment: CDR1 DFQATT and CDR2 SNEGSKA (reference sequence). The V segment lost 3 bases and the J segment 0 bases; nucleotides outside the gene matches: 2. CDR3 length: 14 residues.

The J gene is TRBJ2-5, the V gene TRBV11-2; TRBD1 or TRBD2 may be the D gene (5 bases each). TRBJ2-7 matches the DNA end more closely, so the J call is doubtful. The CDR3 has 15 amino acids. Germline V gene sequence: CDR1 SGHAT, CDR2 FQNNGV. CDR3 region: CASSLPRGPTAEQYF. CDR3 in DNA: TGTGCCAGCAGCTTACCACGGGGCCCGACCGCCGAGCAGTACTTC.

The CDR3 spells CASSPHRVILGGYTF. CDR3 nucleotide sequence: TGTGCCAGCAGTCCGCACCGGGTTATACTGGGTGGCTACACCTTC. J is TRBJ1-2 and V is TRBV12-3 or TRBV12-4; D ambiguous. V lost 5 bases to trimming and J lost 7 bases, with 20 bases between them. The CDR3 is 15 amino acids.

This clonotype was counted a few times. The V call is TRBV5-1, the J call TRBJ2-3; D may match TRBD1 or TRBD2 (5 bases each). This CDR3 has 16 amino acids. Germline CDR1 is SGHRS and CDR2 is YFSETQ. Deletions cut 3 bases from V and 3 bases from J, with 17 bases between. CDR3 residues: CASSSQYPEGTDTQYF. Here the CDR3 DNA reads TGCGCCAGCAGCTCCCAATACCCTGAGGGGACAGATACGCAGTATTTT.

This clonotype was counted only a few times. V and J are TRBV10-3 and TRBJ2-4; D is uncertain. Trimming took 0 bases from V and 0 from J, leaving 15 bases between them. The CDR3 spans 18 residues. Germline-derived CDR1 and CDR2 are ENHRY and SYGVKD. The CDR3 is CAISESKGSQLAKNIQYF. In DNA form, the CDR3 reads TGTGCCATCAGTGAGTCGAAGGGCAGCCAGTTAGCCAAAAACATTCAGTACTTC.

There are many counts of this clonotype. This chain uses TRBV20-1 with TRBJ2-1; maybe TRBD2 (6 bases). V lost 2 bases and J lost 6, with 14 bases in between. The germline gives CDR1 DFQATT, CDR2 SNEGSKA (reference sequence). This CDR3 comprises 14 residues. The CDR3 is CSARRGITANEQFF. CDR3 bases: TGCAGTGCTAGACGGGGGATCACCGCCAATGAGCAGTTCTTC.

This clonotype appeared a few times. V and J are TRBV5-1 and TRBJ2-1, with no clear D. The CDR3 sequence is 13 residues long. Germline assignment: CDR1 SGHRS and CDR2 YFSETQ. Trimming removed 1 base at V and 14 bases at J, with 16 bases between. In nucleotides, the CDR3 is TGCGCCAGCAGCTTGACGCTTAAAAGCGTAGAGTTCTTC. Protein sequence: CASSLTLKSVEFF.

There are a few counts of this clonotype. The chain recombines TRBV6-5 with TRBJ2-3; tentative D call: TRBD1 (6 bases). The CDR3 length is 15 residues. The germline V gene has CDR1 MNHEY and CDR2 SVGAGI. Between the trimmed V and J ends, which lost 5 bases and 2 bases, there was a span of 14 bases. CDR3 region: CASSRTDIYTDTQYF. The CDR3 DNA is TGTGCCAGCAGTCGGACAGATATATACACAGATACGCAGTATTTT.

In the case of this clonotype: A much larger clone lies a single base off, so this may be a read error. V is TRBV29-1 and J is TRBJ2-5; D is possibly TRBD1 (6 bases). The J call may be wrong; the DNA end is better matched by TRBJ2-1. Germline-derived CDR1 and CDR2 are SQVTM and ANQGSEA. The CDR3 spans 13 residues. In DNA form, the CDR3 reads TGCAGCGTTGAAGGGACAGACCAAGAGACCCAGTTCTTC. This codes for CSVEGTDQETQFF.